This T cell receptor beta chain was found in a study of OX40 agonist ivuxolimab in advanced cancers. Trimming stripped 0 bases from V and 5 bases from J, with 8 bases between. This CDR3 contains 14 residues. Germline CDR1 MNHNY, CDR2 SVGAGI (reference sequence). Measured with immunoSEQ multiplex PCR; TCRdb has only the in-frame clones, and not every one. The sample shows 45,000 to 70,000 clones, roughly 89% of them seen only once. This sequence joins TRBV6-6 and TRBJ1-5; no clear D. The input for sequencing was CD4+ or CD8+ T cells sorted from blood, taken in a trial of the OX40 agonist ivuxolimab. This receptor was obtained from an adult with an advanced solid tumor such as melanoma, head and neck, liver or kidney cancer. CDR3 sequence reads: CASSYSGGDQPQHF. In DNA, the CDR3 is TGTGCCAGCAGTTACTCCGGCGGTGATCAGCCCCAGCATTTT.